Given below is one T cell receptor (beta chain) in context. It lacks a known antigen. Base qualities are not at hand, and no much larger clone is one base apart. TCRbeta CDR3 regions were amplified from genomic DNA by means of the immunoSEQ Assay, a bias-controlled multiplex PCR. In the authors' own workflow: Nucleated cell counts per sample were estimated from amplification of reference gene primers within the assay. To quantify the absolute abundance of each unique TCRbeta CDR3 rearrangement, sequence reads were collapsed and filtered. For each sample, productive Simpson clonality was calculated as the square root of Simpson's diversity index over productive rearrangements. This immuneACCESS table, as held by TCRdb, lists in-frame sequences with V and J called but not all clones. Of the missing ones, under half trace to an unresolved V gene in checked studies; the others have no known cause. That table supplies the V and J calls and clone size; D and trimming were determined from the DNA. The sample yields roughly 60,000 clones; roughly 84% were counted once. Approximately 10% of the sample is taken by the ten largest.

At one collaborating source in Seattle, patients were enrolled during active infection and were followed longitudinally through the course of disease. Whole blood was collected in K2EDTA tubes by collaborating institutions according to the institutions' own protocols. For TCRbeta analysis, collaborators shipped samples as frozen whole blood, isolated PBMCs, or DNA extracted from either of those sample types. The sample is drawn from a study of blood T cell repertoires in COVID-19 (dated by TCRdb to 2018 to 2020). For the study in its entirety: Collaborator samples came from the United States, Italy and Spain and covered acute and convalescent phases of COVID-19. The prospective study material was composed of cDNA or gDNA derived from T cells, B-cell-depleted T cells, or PBMCs. The dataset comprised deeply sampled blood TCRbeta repertoires from subjects exposed to, actively infected with, or recovered from COVID-19. The repertoires were released in a freely available public database intended as a resource for research on the immune response to SARS-CoV-2. Samples were obtained from the ongoing ImmuneRACE study (first 160 participants) and from 1,254 subjects provided by 6 global collaborators. A de-identified subject ID, COVID-19 status, age in years and sex were almost always included in the sample metadata. Where available, HLA class I and class II types were taken from metadata supplied by the sample provider and were not determined by assay-based typing.

Here is what the overall study found, with its caveats: Clinical and demographic metadata were provided uncurated, with the amount varying by source and participant.

The clonotype originates from a man aged 50 to 59 with COVID-19, enrolled during active disease. Sequenced: peripheral blood.

The bases are TGTGCCAGCAGTGAATGGGGAGGACAGGGGATGTCTGAAGCTTTCTTT. It is translated as CASSEWGGQGMSEAFF. The V and J genes are TRBV25-1 and TRBJ1-1, with TRBD1 identical over 9 junction bases. V is cut back by 1 base and J by 6 bases, with 9 bases in the junction unmatched. The CDR3, from cysteine to phenylalanine, totals 16 residues. Only CDR3 DNA is held: 48 bases, read in frame from base 1. The germline V gene provides CDR1 MGHDK and CDR2 SYGVNS.